Following are 27 T cell receptor beta chains from one sample sequenced in a study of early T cells in non-severe SARS-CoV-2 infection. TCRdb itself ran the 5' RACE reads through MiXCR, one entry per CDR3 protein. The data show about 66,000 distinct CDR3 sequences, with approximately 9% seen just once and approximately 3% held by the top ten. The sample consisted of whole blood. The receptors shown here come from an adult who was a healthcare worker with PCR-confirmed SARS-CoV-2 infection or an uninfected control (not recorded which).

The rearrangement links TRBV20-1 to TRBJ1-2; 9 bases are shared with TRBD1. The CDR3 totals 13 residues. Germline V gene lookup returns CDR1 DFQATT and CDR2 SNEGSKA (reference sequence). V was clipped by 5 bases and J by 9 bases; unmatched bases: 10. Here the CDR3 reads CSAGPGQGMSYTF. CDR3 nucleotide sequence: TGCAGTGCTGGGCCGGGACAGGGTATGAGCTACACCTTC.

This clonotype was seen a handful of times. The rearrangement uses TRBV28 and TRBJ1-2; D not certain. There are 12 residues in the CDR3. The germline V and J ends were trimmed by 10 bases and 2 bases, with 11 bases remaining between them. The germline CDR1 and CDR2 sequences are MDHEN and SYDVKM. The CDR3 sequence: CATLDTNYGYTF. As DNA, the CDR3 is TGTGCCACCCTTGACACAAACTATGGCTACACCTTC.

This clonotype was detected ten times or more. The CDR3 spells CASSDSMRTLLLTLNEQFF. The CDR3 DNA reads TGTGCCAGCAGTGACAGTATGAGAACCCTCCTCCTAACCCTCAATGAGCAGTTCTTC. V usage is TRBV6-1 and J usage is TRBJ2-1; D is uncertain. The CDR3 is 19 amino acids. Germline V gives CDR1 MNHNS, CDR2 SASEGT. V was pared by 3 bases and J by 6 bases, with 27 bases between.

The chain is built from TRBV9 and TRBJ2-1; 8 bases fit TRBD1. Unmatched junction bases numbered 3, after V lost 1 base and J lost 6 bases. The V gene's germline CDR1 is SGDLS and CDR2 YYNGEE. CDR3 length equals 14 residues. The CDR3 loop reads CASSVRTGFNEQFF. The CDR3 region has the DNA TGTGCCAGCAGCGTAAGGACAGGGTTCAATGAGCAGTTCTTC.

This clonotype was seen repeatedly, ten times or more. The junction differs from germline at one of its ends, possibly a read error. The chain is built from TRBV5-1 and TRBJ1-1; D uncertain. Germline CDR1 is SGHRS and CDR2 is YFSETQ. This CDR3 is built from 14 residues. The CDR3 here is CASSLEGWAEEAFF. CDR3 coding DNA: TGCGCCAGCAGTTTGGAAGGCTGGGCAGAGGAAGCTTTCTTT.

This clonotype occurred many times. The genes are TRBV20-1 and TRBJ1-1; weak D call: TRBD1 (6 bases). Trimming cost V 5 bases and J 0 bases, with 10 bases left between them. The CDR3 contains 13 residues. From germline, CDR1 is DFQATT and CDR2 SNEGSKA (reference sequence). The CDR3 loop reads CSAARGLNTEAFF. The DNA of the CDR3 is TGCAGTGCTGCGAGGGGGTTGAACACTGAAGCTTTCTTT.

A few counts support this clonotype. The rearrangement joins TRBV5-1 to TRBJ2-3; perhaps TRBD2 as D (6 bases). Trimming shortened V by 1 base and J by 1 base, and 10 bases separated the two germline ends. Per germline, CDR1 SGHRS and CDR2 YFSETQ. This CDR3 is built from 15 residues. The chain's CDR3 is CASSLKASGTDTQYF. For the CDR3, the DNA is TGCGCCAGCAGCTTGAAGGCTAGCGGCACAGATACGCAGTATTTT.

V usage is TRBV12-3 or TRBV12-4 and J usage is TRBJ1-2; no clear D gene. The CDR3 is 12 residues long. Trimming took 1 base from V and 8 from J, leaving 8 bases between them. The CDR3 nucleotides read TGTGCCAGCAGTTTAGATCGTTTCGGCTACACCTTC. Protein product: CASSLDRFGYTF.

With respect to this clonotype: A read error is possible here, since a much larger clone lies one base away. This chain links TRBV11-3 with TRBJ2-2; 13 bases map to TRBD2. Looked up from germline, CDR1 is SGHNT and CDR2 is YENEEA. This CDR3 has 18 residues. CDR3 DNA: TGTGCCAGCAGCCCTCAGGGACTAGCGGGATCGAACACCGAGGAGCTGTTTTTT. Protein: CASSPQGLAGSNTEELFF.

The rearrangement links TRBV10-3 to TRBJ1-1, with 9 bases aligning to TRBD1. The J segment lost 5 bases and the V segment lost 5 bases, leaving 6 bases of the junction unmatched. This CDR3 contains 14 residues. Germline values: CDR1 ENHRY, CDR2 SYGVKD. CDR3 sequence: CAISPRTGETEAFF. The CDR3 coding sequence is TGTGCCATCAGTCCACGGACAGGGGAGACTGAAGCTTTCTTT.

This clonotype showed up just a few times. This sequence joins TRBV6-5 and TRBJ2-1; 9 bases are shared with TRBD2. V shed 4 bases, J shed 7 bases, and the junction held 11 bases outside the gene matches. The CDR3 covers 16 residues. Germline V gene lookup returns CDR1 MNHEY and CDR2 SVGAGI. The CDR3 loop reads CASSWGSGRRGNEQFF. The CDR3 DNA is TGTGCCAGCAGTTGGGGAAGCGGGAGGAGAGGGAATGAGCAGTTCTTC.

The chain couples TRBV30 to TRBJ2-5; D unresolved. CDR3 size: 13 residues. Per germline, CDR1 GTSNPN and CDR2 SVGIG (reference sequence). V lost 0 bases and J lost 6, with 11 bases in between. The CDR3 DNA reads TGTGCCTGGAGTGTAACTGGGGTCCAGACCCAGTACTTC. It encodes CAWSVTGVQTQYF.

This clonotype was recorded a few times. The V gene is TRBV6-5, the J gene TRBJ1-3; D unclear. Trimming cost V 0 bases and J 4 bases, with 7 bases left between them. Germline CDR1 is MNHEY and CDR2 is SVGAGI. This CDR3 spans 14 amino acids. The CDR3 region is CASSYSLAGNTIYF. The CDR3 DNA reads as TGTGCCAGCAGTTACTCTCTTGCCGGAAACACCATATATTTT.

There are many counts of this clonotype. V gene TRBV14 combines with J gene TRBJ1-1, with D possibly TRBD1 on 6 matching bases. The germline CDR1 and CDR2 sequences are SGHDN and FVKESK. The CDR3 is made up of 15 amino acids. Between the trimmed V and J ends, which lost 0 bases and 1 base, there was a span of 9 bases. CDR3 in amino acids: CASSQEWGRNTEAFF. In nucleotides, the CDR3 is TGTGCCAGCAGCCAAGAGTGGGGGCGGAACACTGAAGCTTTCTTT.

This clonotype has just a few counts. CDR3 region: CASSLPTGVSAFF. The CDR3 DNA is TGTGCCAGCAGTCTACCCACAGGGGTATCAGCTTTCTTT. This chain connects TRBV28 to TRBJ1-1, with 7 bases matching TRBD1. J lost 10 bases, V lost 5 bases, and 10 bases had no gene match. The CDR3 covers 13 residues. Germline V gene sequence: CDR1 MDHEN, CDR2 SYDVKM.

This clonotype was picked up many times. This chain connects TRBV5-1 to TRBJ2-3, with D possibly matching TRBD2 (6 bases). CDR1 and CDR2 from the germline V gene are SGHRS and YFSETQ. There are 15 residues in the CDR3. The V end was cut by 1 base, the J end by 2 bases, with 11 bases between. The CDR3 here is CASSLFAGTTDTQYF. CDR3 bases: TGCGCCAGCAGCTTGTTCGCGGGAACCACAGATACGCAGTATTTT.

This clonotype has at least ten counts. This chain links TRBV29-1 with TRBJ2-4; D not certain. The CDR3 loop spans 11 amino acids. Germline V gene data show CDR1 as SQVTM and CDR2 as ANQGSEA. Trimming stripped 5 bases from V and 5 bases from J, with 7 bases between. The CDR3 DNA sequence: TGCAGCGTTATGGCGGAAAACATTCAGTACTTC. It specifies CSVMAENIQYF.

This sequence joins TRBV5-8 and TRBJ2-1; D is unclear. The germline gives CDR1 SGHTS, CDR2 YDEGEE. V lost 1 base to trimming and J lost 16 bases, with 15 bases between them. This CDR3 region has 12 residues. The CDR3 bases are TGTGCCAGCAGCTTGACCACCCAAACGGCTTTCTTC. This translates into CASSLTTQTAFF.

This clonotype was found a few times. The V gene is TRBV7-2, the J gene TRBJ2-3; a weak D match, TRBD1 (6 bases). Per the germline V gene, CDR1 is SGHTA and CDR2 is FQGNSA. CDR3 size: 13 residues. The ends were cut back, 5 bases at V and 6 bases at J, with 12 bases in the middle. In DNA, the CDR3 is TGTGCCAGCAGCGTACAGGGACCCGATACGCAGTATTTT. Residues: CASSVQGPDTQYF.

This clonotype occurred a few times. V and J are TRBV5-4 and TRBJ2-3, with 13 bases matching TRBD2. The germline V gene has CDR1 SGHNT and CDR2 YYREEE (reference sequence). J was trimmed by 2 bases and V by 4 bases; bases with no gene match: 4. This CDR3 is 16 amino acids long. CDR3 in amino acids: CASSPGTSGNTDTQYF. Here the CDR3 DNA reads TGTGCCAGCAGCCCCGGGACTAGCGGGAACACAGATACGCAGTATTTT.

This chain joins TRBV12-3 or TRBV12-4 and TRBJ2-2; 13 bases fit TRBD2. Trimming removed 6 bases from V and 7 bases from J; junction bases left unmatched: 8. The CDR3 runs 16 residues. The CDR3 DNA sequence: TGTGCCAGCAGCCCTGGACTAGCGGGAGTGGTCGGGGAGCTGTTTTTT. It yields the protein CASSPGLAGVVGELFF.

This clonotype occurred a few times. J is TRBJ2-7 and V is TRBV6-5; 11 bases are a match to TRBD2. The V gene's germline CDR1 is MNHEY and CDR2 SVGAGI. Losses at the gene ends were 3 bases for V and 3 bases for J; bases not matched to a gene: 4. This CDR3 has 15 residues. Here the CDR3 reads CASSYLTSGVYEQYF. In DNA, the CDR3 is TGTGCCAGCAGTTATTTGACTAGCGGGGTCTACGAGCAGTACTTC.

This clonotype was found a few times. This rearrangement joins TRBV30 to TRBJ2-7; 13 positions match TRBD2. The CDR3 length is 15 residues. The V segment lost 1 base and the J segment 5 bases; nucleotides outside the gene matches: 5. In germline, CDR1 is GTSNPN, CDR2 SVGIG (reference sequence). CDR3 sequence reads: CAWSATSGRANEQYF. The DNA of the CDR3 is TGTGCCTGGAGTGCTACTAGCGGGAGGGCCAACGAGCAGTACTTC. Drawing the rest from reference TRBV30 and TRBJ2-7, the complete variable domain is SQTIHQWPATLVQPVGSPLSLECTVEGTSNPNLYWYRQAAGRGLQLLFYSVGIGQISSEVPQNLSASRPQDRQFILSSKKLLLSDSGFYLCAWSATSGRANEQYFGPGTRLTVT.

J is TRBJ2-1 and V is TRBV7-3; TRBD1 or TRBD2 may be the D gene (6 bases each). The CDR3 has 14 amino acids. In germline, CDR1 is SGHTA, CDR2 FQGTGA. V was pared by 8 bases and J by 5 bases, with 16 bases between. The CDR3 nucleotides read TGTGCCAGCGCCCTGGAGGGACAACACAATGAGCAGTTCTTC. Encoded protein: CASALEGQHNEQFF.

CDR3 nucleotide sequence: TGTGCCAGCAGCCAAGACGTCACAGGGGGCGCGACAGATACGCAGTATTTT. As protein: CASSQDVTGGATDTQYF. This chain uses TRBV14 with TRBJ2-3; TRBD1 aligns across 9 bases. The CDR3 spans 17 residues. Losses at the gene ends were 0 bases for V and 3 bases for J; bases not matched to a gene: 7. Germline V gene lookup returns CDR1 SGHDN and CDR2 FVKESK.

This clonotype was seen more than once but under ten times. CDR3 nucleotide sequence: TGCAGCGTTGAAGTGGCTCCGGGACAGGGGAACTATGGCTACACCTTC. Encoded protein: CSVEVAPGQGNYGYTF. The chain uses TRBV29-1 and TRBJ1-2; 10 bases line up with TRBD1. Unmatched junction bases numbered 7, after V lost 1 base and J lost 2 bases. Germline V gene data show CDR1 as SQVTM and CDR2 as ANQGSEA. This CDR3 is 16 amino acids long.

This clonotype was recorded a few times. The chain employs TRBV27 and TRBJ2-2, with 7 nucleotides matching TRBD2. After removal of 7 bases from V and 5 bases from J, the junction contained 22 bases not matched to a gene. Germline loops: CDR1 MNHEY, CDR2 SMNVEV (reference sequence). The length of the CDR3 is 19 residues. The CDR3 region is CASTRWEGRSSGLTGELFF. DNA of the CDR3: TGTGCCAGCACAAGGTGGGAGGGACGTAGTTCGGGATTAACCGGGGAGCTGTTTTTT.